This TCR beta chain is drawn from a study of radiotherapy plus CTLA-4 blockade in lung cancer. Study overall: Objective responses were recorded in 15% to 20% of patients, with disease control recorded in roughly 31%.

Unmatched junction bases numbered 5, after V lost 4 bases and J lost 8 bases. The CDR3 is made up of 13 amino acids. Germline V gene lookup returns CDR1 MNHEY and CDR2 SMNVEV (reference sequence). Chemo-refractory metastatic non-small-cell lung cancer patients were treated with focal radiation plus CTLA-4 blockade with ipilimumab. This clone was recorded a few times. Only in-frame clones appear in the TCRdb table, and some are missing; sequencing was by immunoSEQ multiplex PCR. The table has around 85,000 clones, around 88% seen once. This chain joins TRBV27 and TRBJ1-2; 9 positions match TRBD1. The receptor comes from a human donor with non-small cell lung cancer who had a partial response to radiotherapy plus ipilimumab. Sequenced material: peripheral blood, taken from a patient treated with radiotherapy plus ipilimumab. The CDR3 here is CASSYGTGSGYTF. The CDR3 DNA sequence: TGTGCCAGCAGTTACGGGACAGGGAGCGGCTACACCTTC.